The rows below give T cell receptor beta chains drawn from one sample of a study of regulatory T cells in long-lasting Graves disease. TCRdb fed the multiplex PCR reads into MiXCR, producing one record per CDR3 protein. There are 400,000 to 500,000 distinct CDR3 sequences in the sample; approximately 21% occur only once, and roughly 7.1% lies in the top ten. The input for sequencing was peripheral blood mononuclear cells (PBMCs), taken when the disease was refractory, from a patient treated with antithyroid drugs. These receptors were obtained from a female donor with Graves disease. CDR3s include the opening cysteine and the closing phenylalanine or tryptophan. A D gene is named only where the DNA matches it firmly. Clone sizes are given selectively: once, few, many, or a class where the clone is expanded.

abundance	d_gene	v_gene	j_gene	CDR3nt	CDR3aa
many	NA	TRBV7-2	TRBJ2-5	TGTGCCAGCACCCGAGCAAGGTCCGGGACCCAGTACTTC	CASTRARSGTQYF
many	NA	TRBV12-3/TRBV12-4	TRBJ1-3	TGTGCCAGCTTTCTCCGAGAAGGAAACACCATATATTTT	CASFLREGNTIYF
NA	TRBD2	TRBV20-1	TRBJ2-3	TGCAGTGCTAGTGCTAGCGGGATAACAGATACGCAGTATTTT	CSASASGITDTQYF
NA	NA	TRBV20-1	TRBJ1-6	TGCAGTGCTAGAGATGGTAGGGGCTCCTATAATTCACCCCTCCACTTT	CSARDGRGSYNSPLHF
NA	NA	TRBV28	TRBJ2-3	TGTGCCAGCAGTCCGCCCCCCTTGGTTGGTACGCAGTATTTT	CASSPPPLVGTQYF
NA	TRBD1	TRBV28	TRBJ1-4	TGTGCCAGCGGGGACAGGGGAGGCGAAAAACTGTTTTTT	CASGDRGGEKLFF
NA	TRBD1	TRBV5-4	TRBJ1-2	TGTGCCAGCAGCGACTCCGGGACAGGGGGGGTTCGGACCTTC	CASSDSGTGGVRTF
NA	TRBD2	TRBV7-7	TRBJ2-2	TGTGCTAGCGCTCCCTCGAGGGGACTAGTCGGGACCGGGGAGCTGTTTTTT	CASAPSRGLVGTGELFF
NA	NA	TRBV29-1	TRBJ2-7	TGCAGCGCCTTAGGTGGCGGGAACTCCTACGAGCAGTACTTC	CSALGGGNSYEQYF
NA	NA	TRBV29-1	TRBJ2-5	TGCAGCGTTGAGATGCAGGCCGGAGAGGCCCAGTACTTC	CSVEMQAGEAQYF
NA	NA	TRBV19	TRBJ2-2	TGTGCCAGTAGTTACCAGTTGTCCGCCGGGGAGCTGTTTTTT	CASSYQLSAGELFF
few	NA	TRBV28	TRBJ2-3	TGTGCCAGCAGGGGGCTTACAGATACGCAGTATTTT	CASRGLTDTQYF
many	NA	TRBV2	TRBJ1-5	TGTGCCAGCAGTGAAGAAGGACAGTTCAATCAGCCCCAGCATTTT	CASSEEGQFNQPQHF
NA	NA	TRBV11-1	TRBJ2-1	TGTGCCAGCAGCTTGGATTCGCCAGGCCACAATGAGCAGTTCTTC	CASSLDSPGHNEQFF
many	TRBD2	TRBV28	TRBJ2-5	TGTGCCAGCAACTCTGGGGGGGGGGAAGAGACCCAGTACTTC	CASNSGGGEETQYF
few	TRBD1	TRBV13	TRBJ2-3	TGTGCCAGCAGCTTAGTTGGGACAGGGGGCGCGGATACGCAGTATTTT	CASSLVGTGGADTQYF
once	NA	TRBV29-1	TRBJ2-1	TGCAGCGCCGCCCGTGACTCCTACAATGAGCAGTTCTTC	CSAARDSYNEQFF